This T cell receptor (beta chain) was identified during a study of CD8+CD57+ T cells in acquired aplastic anemia. Concerning this clonotype: Its antigen remains unknown. This sequence may be a read error, since a much larger clone differs from it by one base.

It was patients with CD8+CD57+ cell expansion by flow cytometry who were chosen for sequencing. Study results and caveats: Overlapping CD8+ CDR3 repertoires of patients and controls contained under 35 shared sequences.

TCR beta VDJ and CDR3 profiles were obtained from a genomic DNA template. TCRdb processed the reads anew with MiXCR; each CDR3 protein has one entry. Of about 180,000 distinct CDR3 sequences listed, 48% are singletons. The germline CDR1 and CDR2 sequences are MNHEY and SVGAGI. CDR3 length equals 15 residues. This clonotype was sampled from a human donor with aplastic anemia. Material for sequencing was sorted CD4+, CD8+, or CD8+CD57+ T cells (not recorded which) from PBMCs. This sequence joins TRBV6-5 and TRBJ2-2; tentative D call: TRBD2 (6 bases). Here the CDR3 reads CASGYGLPNTGELFF. The DNA of the CDR3 is TGTGCCAGCGGTTATGGACTACCGAACACCGGGGAGCTGTTTTTT.